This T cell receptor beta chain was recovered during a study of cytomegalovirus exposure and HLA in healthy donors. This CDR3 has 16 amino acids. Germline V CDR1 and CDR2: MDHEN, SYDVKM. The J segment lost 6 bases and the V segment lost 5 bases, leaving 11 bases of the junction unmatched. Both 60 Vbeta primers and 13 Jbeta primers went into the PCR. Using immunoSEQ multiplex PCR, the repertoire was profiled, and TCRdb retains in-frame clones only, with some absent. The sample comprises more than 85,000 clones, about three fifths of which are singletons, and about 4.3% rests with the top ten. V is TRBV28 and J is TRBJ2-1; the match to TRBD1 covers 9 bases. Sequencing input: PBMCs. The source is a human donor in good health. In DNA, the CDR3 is TGTGCCAGCAGTCAACAAACCGGGACAGGGCCCAATGAGCAGTTCTTC. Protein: CASSQQTGTGPNEQFF.